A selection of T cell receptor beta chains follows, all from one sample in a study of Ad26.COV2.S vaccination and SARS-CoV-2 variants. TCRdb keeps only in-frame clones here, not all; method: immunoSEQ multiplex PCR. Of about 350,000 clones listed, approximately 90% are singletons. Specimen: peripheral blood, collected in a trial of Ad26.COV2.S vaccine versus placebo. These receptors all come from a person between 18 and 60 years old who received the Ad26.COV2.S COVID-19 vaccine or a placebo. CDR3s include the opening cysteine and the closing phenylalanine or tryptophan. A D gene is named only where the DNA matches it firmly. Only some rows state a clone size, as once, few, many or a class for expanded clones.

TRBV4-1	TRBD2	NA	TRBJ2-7	CASSQLSSLAGSYEQYF	TGCGCCAGCAGCCAACTATCAAGCCTAGCGGGATCCTACGAGCAGTACTTC
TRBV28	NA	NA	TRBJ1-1	CASSEDSLNTEAFF	TGTGCCAGCAGTGAAGACAGCCTGAACACTGAAGCTTTCTTT
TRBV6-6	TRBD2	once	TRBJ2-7	CASSYGGGESYEQYF	TGTGCCAGCAGTTACGGTGGGGGGGAGAGCTACGAGCAGTACTTC
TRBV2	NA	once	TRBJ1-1	CASSDPTRGVMNTEAFF	TGTGCCAGCAGCGACCCTACCCGGGGTGTGATGAACACTGAAGCTTTCTTT
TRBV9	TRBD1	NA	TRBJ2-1	CASSVGQGGNEQFF	TGTGCCAGCAGCGTGGGACAGGGGGGCAATGAGCAGTTCTTC
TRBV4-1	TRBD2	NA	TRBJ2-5	CASSLTTSGGQETQYF	TGCGCCAGCAGCCTGACGACTAGCGGGGGCCAAGAGACCCAGTACTTC
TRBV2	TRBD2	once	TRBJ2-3	CASSDTSGSSDTQYF	TGTGCCAGCAGTGATACTAGCGGGAGTTCAGATACGCAGTATTTT
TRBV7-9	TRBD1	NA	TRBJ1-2	CASSSRQGAAYGYTF	TGTGCCAGCAGCAGCAGACAGGGAGCTGCCTATGGCTACACCTTC
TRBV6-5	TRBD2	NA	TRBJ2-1	CASSYSSGIHNEQFF	TGTGCCAGCAGTTATTCTAGCGGGATTCACAATGAGCAGTTCTTC
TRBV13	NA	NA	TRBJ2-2	CASSLTAGQSNTGELFF	TGTGCCAGCAGCCTTACAGCAGGACAGTCGAACACCGGGGAGCTGTTTTTT
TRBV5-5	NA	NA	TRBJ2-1	CASSLGQGTYNEQFF	TGTGCCAGCAGCTTGGGGCAGGGGACGTACAATGAGCAGTTCTTC
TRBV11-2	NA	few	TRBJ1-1	CASSPQSSIAFF	TGTGCCAGCAGCCCACAGTCCAGTATAGCTTTCTTT
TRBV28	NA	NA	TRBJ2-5	CASSRSGRQETQYF	TGTGCCAGCAGTCGCTCGGGACGGCAAGAGACCCAGTACTTC
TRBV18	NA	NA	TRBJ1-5	CASSSQYSNQPQHF	TGTGCCAGCTCAAGCCAGTATAGCAATCAGCCCCAGCATTTT
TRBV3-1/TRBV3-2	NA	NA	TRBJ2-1	CASANSYTYNEQFF	TGTGCCAGCGCCAATAGCTACACTTACAATGAGCAGTTCTTC
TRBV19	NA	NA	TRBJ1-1	CASSIDRGWESSNTEAFF	TGTGCCAGTAGTATAGATCGGGGGTGGGAGTCCTCGAACACTGAAGCTTTCTTT
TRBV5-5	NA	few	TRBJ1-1	CASSSTGSRNTEAFF	TGTGCCAGCAGCTCTACAGGGTCTAGGAACACTGAAGCTTTCTTT
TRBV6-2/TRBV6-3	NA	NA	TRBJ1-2	CASSYYREVSGYTF	TGTGCCAGCAGTTACTACAGGGAAGTAAGCGGCTACACCTTC
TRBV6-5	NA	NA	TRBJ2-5	CASSFLHAQETQYF	TGTGCCAGCAGTTTTCTTCATGCTCAAGAGACCCAGTACTTC
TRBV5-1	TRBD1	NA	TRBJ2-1	CASSRGPPNNEQFF	TGCGCCAGCAGCAGGGGGCCCCCGAACAATGAGCAGTTCTTC
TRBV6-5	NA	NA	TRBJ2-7	CASRAQAGASYEQYF	TGTGCCAGCAGAGCTCAAGCGGGTGCCTCCTACGAGCAGTACTTC
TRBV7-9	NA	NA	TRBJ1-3	CASSSNSGPGNTIYF	TGTGCCAGCAGCTCGAACAGCGGACCTGGAAACACCATATATTTT
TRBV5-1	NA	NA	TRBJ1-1	CASSLDQDTEAFF	TGCGCCAGCAGCTTGGATCAAGACACTGAAGCTTTCTTT
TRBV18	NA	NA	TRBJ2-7	CASSRPPHHPSYEQYF	TGTGCCAGCTCACGCCCTCCGCATCACCCCTCCTACGAGCAGTACTTC
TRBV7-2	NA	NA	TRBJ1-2	CASSLHQGSVYGYTF	TGTGCCAGCAGCTTACACCAGGGCTCCGTCTATGGCTACACCTTC
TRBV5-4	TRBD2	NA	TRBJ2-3	CASSLGGTSSVTDTQYF	TGTGCCAGCAGCTTGGGCGGGACTAGCAGCGTCACAGATACGCAGTATTTT
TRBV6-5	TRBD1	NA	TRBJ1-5	CASSPQAGGDQPQHF	TGTGCCAGCAGTCCTCAGGCAGGGGGCGATCAGCCCCAGCATTTT
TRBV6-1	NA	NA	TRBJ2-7	CASSEVVGLSYEQYF	TGTGCCAGCAGTGAAGTAGTGGGGTTATCCTACGAGCAGTACTTC
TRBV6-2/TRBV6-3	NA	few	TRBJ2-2	CASSYPAGVVNTGELFF	TGTGCCAGCAGTTACCCGGCAGGGGTCGTGAACACCGGGGAGCTGTTTTTT
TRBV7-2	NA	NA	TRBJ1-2	CASSLGGVSANYGYTF	TGTGCCAGCAGCTTAGGGGGGGTGTCCGCGAACTATGGCTACACCTTC
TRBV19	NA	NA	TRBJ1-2	CASSEQLDRQYGYTF	TGTGCCAGTAGTGAACAACTGGACAGACAGTATGGCTACACCTTC
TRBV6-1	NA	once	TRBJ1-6	CASSEAQGSPLHF	TGTGCCAGCAGTGAAGCGCAGGGGTCACCCCTCCACTTT
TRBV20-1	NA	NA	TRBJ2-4	CSASVITGTKNIQYF	TGCAGTGCTAGTGTGATAACAGGGACCAAAAACATTCAGTACTTC
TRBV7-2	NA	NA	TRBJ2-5	CASRPPGAETQYF	TGTGCCAGCAGGCCGCCGGGGGCTGAGACCCAGTACTTC
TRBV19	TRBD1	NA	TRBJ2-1	CASSLHMGQGFNEQFF	TGTGCCAGTAGCTTGCATATGGGACAGGGTTTCAATGAGCAGTTCTTC
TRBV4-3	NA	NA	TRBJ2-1	CASSQSPPAGEFF	TGCGCCAGCAGCCAATCCCCCCCCGCCGGGGAGTTCTTC
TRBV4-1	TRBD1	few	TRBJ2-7	CASSHPPTGTGGYEQYF	TGCGCCAGCAGCCACCCCCCAACCGGGACAGGGGGCTACGAGCAGTACTTC
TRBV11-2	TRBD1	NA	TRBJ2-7	CASRFQQGASGEQYF	TGTGCCAGCAGATTTCAACAGGGGGCCTCGGGGGAGCAGTACTTC
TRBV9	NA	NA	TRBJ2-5	CASSGGLAPLETQYF	TGTGCCAGCAGCGGGGGTCTGGCCCCTTTGGAGACCCAGTACTTC
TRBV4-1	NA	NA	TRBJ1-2	CASSQDGRDYGYTF	TGCGCCAGCAGCCAAGATGGGAGGGACTATGGCTACACCTTC
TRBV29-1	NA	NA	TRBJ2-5	CSVEGEQETQYF	TGCAGCGTTGAAGGAGAGCAAGAGACCCAGTACTTC
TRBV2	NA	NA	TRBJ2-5	CARHQETQYF	TGTGCCAGGCATCAAGAGACCCAGTACTTC
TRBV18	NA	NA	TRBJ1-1	CASSPHRHNTEAFF	TGTGCCAGCTCACCTCACCGCCACAACACTGAAGCTTTCTTT
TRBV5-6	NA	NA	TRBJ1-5	CASSLRTGNGNQPQHF	TGTGCCAGCAGCTTGAGGACCGGGAACGGCAATCAGCCCCAGCATTTT
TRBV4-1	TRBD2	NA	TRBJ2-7	CASSQEETSGYEQYF	TGCGCCAGCAGCCAAGAAGAGACTAGCGGCTACGAGCAGTACTTC
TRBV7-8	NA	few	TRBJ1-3	CASSRRIGTTGNTIYF	TGTGCCAGCAGCCGACGGATCGGGACTACTGGAAACACCATATATTTT
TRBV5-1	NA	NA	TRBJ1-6	CASSLGKYNSPLHF	TGCGCCAGCAGCTTGGGAAAATATAATTCACCCCTCCACTTT
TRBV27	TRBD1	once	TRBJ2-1	CASSLETGGFDEQFF	TGTGCCAGCAGTTTAGAGACAGGGGGTTTTGATGAGCAGTTCTTC
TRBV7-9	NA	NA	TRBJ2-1	CASSLAAIAAYEQFF	TGTGCCAGCAGCTTAGCCGCGATAGCGGCCTATGAGCAGTTCTTC
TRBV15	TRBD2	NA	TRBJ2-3	CATSSGLAGVRGLDTQYF	TGTGCCACCAGCTCGGGACTAGCGGGAGTTCGGGGATTGGATACGCAGTATTTT
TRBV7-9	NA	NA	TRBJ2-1	CASSFRDSGEQFF	TGTGCCAGCAGCTTCCGGGACTCCGGAGAGCAGTTCTTC
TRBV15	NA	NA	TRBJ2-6	CATGPSGANVLTF	TGTGCCACCGGGCCCTCTGGGGCCAACGTCCTGACTTTC